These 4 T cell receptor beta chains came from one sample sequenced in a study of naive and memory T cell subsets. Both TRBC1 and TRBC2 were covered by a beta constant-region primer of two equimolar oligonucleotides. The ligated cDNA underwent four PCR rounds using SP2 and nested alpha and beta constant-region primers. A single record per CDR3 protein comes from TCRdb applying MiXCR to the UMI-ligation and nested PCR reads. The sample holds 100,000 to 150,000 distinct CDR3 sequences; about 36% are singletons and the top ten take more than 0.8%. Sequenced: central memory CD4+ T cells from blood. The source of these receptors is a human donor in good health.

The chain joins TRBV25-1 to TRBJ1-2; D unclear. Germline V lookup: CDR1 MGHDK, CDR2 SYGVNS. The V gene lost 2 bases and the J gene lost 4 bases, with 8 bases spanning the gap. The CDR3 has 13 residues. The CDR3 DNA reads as TGTGCCAGCAGTGAAATGGGCAGCTATGGCTACACCTTC. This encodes CASSEMGSYGYTF.

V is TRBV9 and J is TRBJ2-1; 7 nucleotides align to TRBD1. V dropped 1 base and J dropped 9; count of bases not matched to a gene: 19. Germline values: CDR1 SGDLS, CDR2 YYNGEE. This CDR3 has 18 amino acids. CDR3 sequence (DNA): TGTGCCAGCAGCGTATATCCCGCAGGGGGACCCCAGGGTGGTGAGCAGTTCTTC. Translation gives CASSVYPAGGPQGGEQFF.

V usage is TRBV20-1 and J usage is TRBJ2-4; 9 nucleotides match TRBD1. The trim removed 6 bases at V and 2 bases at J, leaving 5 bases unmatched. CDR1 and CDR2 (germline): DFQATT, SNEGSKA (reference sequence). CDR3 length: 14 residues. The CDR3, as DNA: TGCAGTGCGAGGACAGGGGCGACCAAAAACATTCAGTACTTC. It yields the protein CSARTGATKNIQYF.

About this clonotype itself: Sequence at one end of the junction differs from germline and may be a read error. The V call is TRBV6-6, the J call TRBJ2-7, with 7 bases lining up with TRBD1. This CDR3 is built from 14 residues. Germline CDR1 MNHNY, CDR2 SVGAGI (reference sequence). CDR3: CASSYGTASDEQYF. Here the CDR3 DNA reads TGTGCCAGCAGTTACGGGACAGCCTCCGACGAGCAGTACTTC.